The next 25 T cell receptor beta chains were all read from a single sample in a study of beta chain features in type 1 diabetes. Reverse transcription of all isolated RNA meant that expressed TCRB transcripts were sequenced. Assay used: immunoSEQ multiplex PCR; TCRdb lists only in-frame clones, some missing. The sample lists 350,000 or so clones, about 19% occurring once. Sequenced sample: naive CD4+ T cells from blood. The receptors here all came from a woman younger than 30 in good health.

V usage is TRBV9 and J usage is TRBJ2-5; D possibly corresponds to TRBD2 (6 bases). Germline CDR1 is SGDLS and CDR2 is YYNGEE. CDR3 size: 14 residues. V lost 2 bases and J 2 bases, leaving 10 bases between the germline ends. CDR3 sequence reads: CASSVSLAQETQYF. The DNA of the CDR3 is TGTGCCAGCAGCGTCAGTCTAGCGCAAGAGACCCAGTACTTC.

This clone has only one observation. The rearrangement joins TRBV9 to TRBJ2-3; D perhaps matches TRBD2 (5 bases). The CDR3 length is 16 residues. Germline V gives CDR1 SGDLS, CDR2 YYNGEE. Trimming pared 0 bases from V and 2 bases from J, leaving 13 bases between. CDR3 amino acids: CASSVDPSGHTDTQYF. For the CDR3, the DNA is TGTGCCAGCAGCGTAGACCCCAGCGGCCACACAGATACGCAGTATTTT.

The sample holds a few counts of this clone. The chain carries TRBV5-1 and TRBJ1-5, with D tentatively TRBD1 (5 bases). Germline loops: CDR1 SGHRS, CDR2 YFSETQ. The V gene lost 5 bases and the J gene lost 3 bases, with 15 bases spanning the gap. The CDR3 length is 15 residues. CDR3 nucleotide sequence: TGCGCCAGCAGGGCGGGGACCCCGGCCAATCAGCCCCAGCATTTT. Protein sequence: CASRAGTPANQPQHF.

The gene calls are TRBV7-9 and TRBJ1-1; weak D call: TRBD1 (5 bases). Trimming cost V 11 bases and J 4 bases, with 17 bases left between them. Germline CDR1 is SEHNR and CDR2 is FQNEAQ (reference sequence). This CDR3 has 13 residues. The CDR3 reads CALSVRVGTEAFF. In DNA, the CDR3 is TGTGCCTTATCGGTCAGGGTTGGCACTGAAGCTTTCTTT.

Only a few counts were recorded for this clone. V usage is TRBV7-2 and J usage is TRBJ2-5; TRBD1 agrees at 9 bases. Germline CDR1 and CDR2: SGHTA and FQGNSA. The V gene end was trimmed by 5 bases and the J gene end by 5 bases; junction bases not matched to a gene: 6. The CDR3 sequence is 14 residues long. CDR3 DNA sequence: TGTGCCAGCAGCCAGGACAGGGGATCGGAGACCCAGTACTTC. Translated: CASSQDRGSETQYF.

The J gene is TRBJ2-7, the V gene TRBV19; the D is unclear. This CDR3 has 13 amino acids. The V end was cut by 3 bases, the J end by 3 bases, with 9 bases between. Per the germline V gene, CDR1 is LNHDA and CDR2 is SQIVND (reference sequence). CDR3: CASSMASGYEQYF. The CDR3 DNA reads TGTGCCAGTAGTATGGCCTCAGGCTACGAGCAGTACTTC. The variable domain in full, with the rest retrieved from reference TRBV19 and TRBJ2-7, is DGGITQSPKYLFRKEGQNVTLSCEQNLNHDAMYWYRQDPGQGLRLIYYSQIVNDFQKGDIAEGYSVSREKKESFPLTVTSAQKNPTAFYLCASSMASGYEQYFGPGTRLTVT.

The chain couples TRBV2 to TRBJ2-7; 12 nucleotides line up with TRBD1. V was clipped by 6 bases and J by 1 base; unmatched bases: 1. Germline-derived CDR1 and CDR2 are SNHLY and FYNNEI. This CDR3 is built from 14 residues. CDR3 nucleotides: TGTGCCAGCAGGGGACAGGGGGCGTCCTACGAGCAGTACTTC. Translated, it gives CASRGQGASYEQYF.

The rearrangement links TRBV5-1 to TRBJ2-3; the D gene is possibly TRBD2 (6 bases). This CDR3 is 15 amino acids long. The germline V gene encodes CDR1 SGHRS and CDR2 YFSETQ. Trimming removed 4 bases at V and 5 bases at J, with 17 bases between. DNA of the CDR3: TGCGCCAGCAGCCGGGACTTTATTAAGGGAGATACGCAGTATTTT. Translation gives CASSRDFIKGDTQYF.

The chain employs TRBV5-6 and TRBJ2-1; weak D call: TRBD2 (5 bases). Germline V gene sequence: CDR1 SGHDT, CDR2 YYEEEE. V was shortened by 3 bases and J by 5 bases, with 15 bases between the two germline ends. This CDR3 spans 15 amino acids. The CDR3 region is CASSSLTGSHNEQFF. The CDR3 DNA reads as TGTGCCAGCAGCTCACTGACGGGATCGCACAATGAGCAGTTCTTC.

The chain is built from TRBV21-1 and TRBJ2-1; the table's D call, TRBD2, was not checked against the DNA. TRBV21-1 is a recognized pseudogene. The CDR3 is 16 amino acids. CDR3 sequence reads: CASSKVGGSSYNEQFF. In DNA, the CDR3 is TGTGCCAGCAGCAAAGTCGGGGGGAGCTCCTACAATGAGCAGTTCTTC.

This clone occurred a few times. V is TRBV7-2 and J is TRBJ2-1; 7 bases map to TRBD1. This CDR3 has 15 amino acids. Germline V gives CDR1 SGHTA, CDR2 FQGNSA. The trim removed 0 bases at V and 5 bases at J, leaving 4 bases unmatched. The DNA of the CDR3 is TGTGCCAGCAGCTTAGCCGGGACAGTCGACAATGAGCAGTTCTTC. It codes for CASSLAGTVDNEQFF.

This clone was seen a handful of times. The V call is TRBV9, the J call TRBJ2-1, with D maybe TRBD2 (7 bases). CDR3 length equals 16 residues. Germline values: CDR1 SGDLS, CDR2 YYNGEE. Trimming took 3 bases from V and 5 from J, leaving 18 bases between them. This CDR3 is CASSGYKGGRNNEQFF. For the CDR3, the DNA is TGTGCCAGCAGCGGCTATAAGGGGGGGCGCAACAATGAGCAGTTCTTC.

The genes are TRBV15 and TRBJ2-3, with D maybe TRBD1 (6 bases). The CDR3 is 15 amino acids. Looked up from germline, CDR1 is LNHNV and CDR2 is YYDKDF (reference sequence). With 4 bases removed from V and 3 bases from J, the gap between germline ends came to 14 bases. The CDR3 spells CATSTPQGRTDTQYF. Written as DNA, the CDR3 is TGTGCCACCAGCACCCCACAGGGAAGGACAGATACGCAGTATTTT.

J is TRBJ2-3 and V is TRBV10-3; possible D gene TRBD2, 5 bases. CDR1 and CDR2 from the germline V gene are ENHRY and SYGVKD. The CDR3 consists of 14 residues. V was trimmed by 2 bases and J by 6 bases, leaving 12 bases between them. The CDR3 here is CAISETLVRDTQYF. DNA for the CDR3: TGTGCCATCAGTGAGACACTAGTGAGGGATACGCAGTATTTT.

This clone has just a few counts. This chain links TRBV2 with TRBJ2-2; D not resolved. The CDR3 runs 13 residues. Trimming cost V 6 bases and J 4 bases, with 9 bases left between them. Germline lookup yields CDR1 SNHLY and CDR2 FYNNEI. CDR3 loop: CASRVRITGELFF. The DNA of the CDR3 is TGTGCCAGCAGAGTCAGGATCACCGGGGAGCTGTTTTTT.

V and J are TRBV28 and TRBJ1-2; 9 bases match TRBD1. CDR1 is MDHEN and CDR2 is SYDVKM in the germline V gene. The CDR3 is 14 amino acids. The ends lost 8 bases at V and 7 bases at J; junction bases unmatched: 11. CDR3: CASLTGGAGGGYTF. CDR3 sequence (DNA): TGTGCCAGCCTAACAGGGGGCGCCGGGGGTGGCTACACCTTC.

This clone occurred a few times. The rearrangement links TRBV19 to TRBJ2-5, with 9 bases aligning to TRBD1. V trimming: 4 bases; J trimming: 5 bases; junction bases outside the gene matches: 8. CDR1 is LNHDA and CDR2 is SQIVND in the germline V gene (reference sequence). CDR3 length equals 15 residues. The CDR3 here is CASSKKGQGWETQYF. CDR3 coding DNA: TGTGCCAGTAGTAAAAAGGGACAGGGTTGGGAGACCCAGTACTTC.

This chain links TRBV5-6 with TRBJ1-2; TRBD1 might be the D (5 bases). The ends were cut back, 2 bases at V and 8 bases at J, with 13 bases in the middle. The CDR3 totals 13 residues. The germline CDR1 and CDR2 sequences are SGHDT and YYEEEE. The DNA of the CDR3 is TGTGCCAGCAGCTTCGGACACCTCCGGGGCTACACCTTC. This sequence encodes CASSFGHLRGYTF.

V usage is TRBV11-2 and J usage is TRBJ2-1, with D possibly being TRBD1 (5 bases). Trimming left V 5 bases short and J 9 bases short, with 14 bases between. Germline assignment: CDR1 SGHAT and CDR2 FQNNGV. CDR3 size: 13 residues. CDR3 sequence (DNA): TGTGCCAGCAGCCCAAGACAGTTAGGTGAGCAGTTCTTC. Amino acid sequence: CASSPRQLGEQFF.

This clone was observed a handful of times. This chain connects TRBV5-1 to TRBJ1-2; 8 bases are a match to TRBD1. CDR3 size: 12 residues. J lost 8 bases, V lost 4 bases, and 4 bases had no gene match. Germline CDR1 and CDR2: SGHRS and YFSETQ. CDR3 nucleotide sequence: TGCGCCAGCAGCGCCGACAGGGGCGGCTACACCTTC. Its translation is CASSADRGGYTF.

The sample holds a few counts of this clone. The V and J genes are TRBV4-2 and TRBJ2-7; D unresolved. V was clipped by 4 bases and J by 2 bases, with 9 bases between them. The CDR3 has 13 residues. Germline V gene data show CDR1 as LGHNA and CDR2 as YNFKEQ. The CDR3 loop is CASSREVPYEQYF. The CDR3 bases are TGTGCCAGCAGCCGTGAGGTCCCCTACGAGCAGTACTTC.

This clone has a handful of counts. The CDR3 spells CASSGLRIAGGPGTQYF. The CDR3 DNA follows: TGTGCCAGCAGCGGATTGAGGATAGCGGGGGGGCCGGGTACGCAGTATTTT. This chain links TRBV9 with TRBJ2-3; TRBD2 aligns across 11 bases. The CDR3 is made up of 17 amino acids. Germline lookup yields CDR1 SGDLS and CDR2 YYNGEE. Trimming at V came to 3 bases and at J to 8 bases, leaving 14 bases not matched to a gene.

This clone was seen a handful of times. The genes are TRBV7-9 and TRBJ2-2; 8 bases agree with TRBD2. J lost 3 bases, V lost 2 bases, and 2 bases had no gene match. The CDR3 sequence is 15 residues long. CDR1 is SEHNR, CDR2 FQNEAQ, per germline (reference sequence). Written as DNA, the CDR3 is TGTGCCAGCAGCTTAAAGCGGGAGTACACCGGGGAGCTGTTTTTT. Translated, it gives CASSLKREYTGELFF.

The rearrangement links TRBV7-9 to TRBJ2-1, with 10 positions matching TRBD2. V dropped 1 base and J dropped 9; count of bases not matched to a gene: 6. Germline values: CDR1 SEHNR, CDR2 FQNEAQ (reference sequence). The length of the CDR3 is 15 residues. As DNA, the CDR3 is TGTGCCAGCAGCTTAGGAGCGGGGGGGCAAAGTGAGCAGTTCTTC. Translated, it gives CASSLGAGGQSEQFF.

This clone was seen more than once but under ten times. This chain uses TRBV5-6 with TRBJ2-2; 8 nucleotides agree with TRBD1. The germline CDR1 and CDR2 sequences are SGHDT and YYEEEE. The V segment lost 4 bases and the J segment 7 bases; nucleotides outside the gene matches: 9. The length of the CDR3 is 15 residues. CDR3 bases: TGTGCCAGCAGCGGCGGACAGGGCCGAGGCGGGGAGCTGTTTTTT. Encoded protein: CASSGGQGRGGELFF.